A single sample is the source of the 17 T cell receptor beta chains below, sequenced in a study of cytomegalovirus exposure and HLA in healthy donors. PCR was performed using 60 Vbeta and 13 Jbeta primers. Repertoires were generated with immunoSEQ multiplex PCR, while TCRdb's copy carries only in-frame clones and drops some. The data contain about 190,000 clones, around 80% of them singletons. The sequencing sample was made of PBMCs. The receptors shown here come from a woman in her forties in good health and CMV-seronegative.

V and J are TRBV5-1 and TRBJ2-7, with D possibly being TRBD2 (7 bases). The germline gives CDR1 SGHRS, CDR2 YFSETQ. The CDR3 covers 17 residues. V was pared by 2 bases and J by 3 bases, with 21 bases between. The CDR3 region is CASSFHGVGGPLYEQYF. CDR3 coding DNA: TGCGCCAGCAGCTTCCATGGGGTGGGGGGGCCGCTCTACGAGCAGTACTTC.

The V call is TRBV14, the J call TRBJ1-1; D gene uncertain. V was pared by 4 bases and J by 4 bases, with 19 bases between. The CDR3 totals 16 residues. Germline V gives CDR1 SGHDN, CDR2 FVKESK. The CDR3 here is CASSPTIILVGTEAFF. As DNA, the CDR3 is TGTGCCAGCAGCCCTACTATTATTCTCGTGGGCACTGAAGCTTTCTTT.

The V gene is TRBV30, the J gene TRBJ2-5; D is perhaps TRBD1 (5 bases). Trimming cost V 0 bases and J 0 bases, with 17 bases left between them. CDR3 length: 17 amino acids. The germline CDR1 and CDR2 sequences are GTSNPN and SVGIG (reference sequence). The CDR3 nucleotides are TGTGCCTGGAGTGTGGGAAGGGGTCCCATAAACCAAGAGACCCAGTACTTC. Its translation is CAWSVGRGPINQETQYF.

The chain is built from TRBV5-6 and TRBJ1-2; D is perhaps TRBD1 (5 bases). The germline V gene has CDR1 SGHDT and CDR2 YYEEEE. V was clipped by 1 base and J by 4 bases, with 11 bases between them. The CDR3 has 14 residues. CDR3 protein: CASSLPGAGYGYTF. In nucleotides, the CDR3 is TGTGCCAGCAGCTTGCCTGGGGCAGGCTATGGCTACACCTTC.

The gene calls are TRBV19 and TRBJ2-3; 9 positions match TRBD2. The CDR3 is 15 amino acids. J gave up 2 bases and V 3 bases, and 3 bases lay outside the gene matches. Per the germline V gene, CDR1 is LNHDA and CDR2 is SQIVND (reference sequence). The CDR3 loop reads CASSMTSGPTDTQYF. DNA of the CDR3: TGTGCCAGTAGTATGACTAGCGGCCCCACAGATACGCAGTATTTT.

The V call is TRBV11-3, the J call TRBJ1-1; the match to TRBD1 covers 7 bases. Trimming took 0 bases from V and 5 from J; bases not matched to a gene: 6. Germline V CDR1 and CDR2: SGHNT, YENEEA. This CDR3 is 15 amino acids long. In DNA form, the CDR3 reads TGTGCCAGCAGCTTAGACGGTCAGGGGGTTACTGAAGCTTTCTTT. Its protein is CASSLDGQGVTEAFF.

This chain uses TRBV4-1 with TRBJ1-1; D perhaps matches TRBD1 (5 bases). CDR1 and CDR2 (germline): MGHRA, YSYEKL. There are 14 residues in the CDR3. The ends were cut back, 2 bases at V and 6 bases at J, with 13 bases in the middle. CDR3 in DNA: TGCGCCAGCAGCCAACAGGGACTATGGGCTGAAGCTTTCTTT. Protein: CASSQQGLWAEAFF.

This sequence joins TRBV11-2 and TRBJ1-1; the match to TRBD1 covers 8 bases. The V gene's germline CDR1 is SGHAT and CDR2 FQNNGV. The J segment lost 4 bases and the V segment lost 6 bases, leaving 7 bases of the junction unmatched. The CDR3 is 14 amino acids. For the CDR3, the DNA is TGTGCCAGCAGTTCCTCAGGGGGCCTCACTGAAGCTTTCTTT. This encodes CASSSSGGLTEAFF.

The V and J genes are TRBV18 and TRBJ1-2, with D hard to call. Trimming cost V 2 bases and J 4 bases, with 8 bases left between them. CDR1 and CDR2 (germline): KGHSH, LQKENI. The CDR3 sequence is 13 residues long. CDR3 sequence reads: CASSPNPSYGYTF. CDR3 sequence (DNA): TGTGCCAGCTCACCAAATCCCAGCTATGGCTACACCTTC.

The CDR3 region is CASSYRAGTGYFNEQFF. Written as DNA, the CDR3 is TGTGCCAGCAGCTATAGAGCCGGGACAGGTTACTTCAATGAGCAGTTCTTC. The V and J genes are TRBV7-6 and TRBJ2-1; TRBD1 matches 8 bases. CDR1 is SGHVS and CDR2 is FNYEAQ in the germline V gene. The CDR3 has 17 amino acids. With V trimmed by 4 bases and J by 6 bases, 14 bases remained unmatched.

A single count supports this clone. The V gene is TRBV4-1, the J gene TRBJ2-5; 8 bases are a match to TRBD2. The CDR3 consists of 14 residues. Germline V gene sequence: CDR1 MGHRA, CDR2 YSYEKL. V dropped 4 bases and J dropped 3; count of bases not matched to a gene: 4. The CDR3 sequence is CASSRGTREETQYF. The DNA for the CDR3 is TGCGCCAGCAGCCGCGGGACTAGAGAAGAGACCCAGTACTTC.

Turning to this clone: A junction end diverges from the germline sequence, so it may reflect a read error. This sequence joins TRBV7-2 and TRBJ2-4, with 9 bases that match TRBD2. The CDR3 runs to 11 residues. Germline CDR1 is SGHTA and CDR2 is FQGNSA. The chain's CDR3 is CASSEGAGGDF. In nucleotides, the CDR3 is TGTGCCAGCAGCGAAGGGGCGGGAGGGGACTTC.

The chain has TRBV19 and TRBJ1-4; 8 bases map to TRBD1. Germline CDR1 is LNHDA and CDR2 is SQIVND (reference sequence). With 9 bases clipped from V and 4 bases from J, the junction kept 7 bases outside the gene matches. The CDR3 has 14 residues. The CDR3 bases are TGTGCCAGCCGCCGGGACAGGCATAATGAAAAACTGTTTTTT. It encodes CASRRDRHNEKLFF.

The chain recombines TRBV14 with TRBJ1-1; D is unresolved. The CDR3 has 14 amino acids. Trimming cost V 2 bases and J 0 bases, with 7 bases left between them. CDR1 and CDR2 from the germline V gene are SGHDN and FVKESK. CDR3 amino acids: CASSQTPMNTEAFF. In DNA, the CDR3 is TGTGCCAGCAGCCAAACACCGATGAACACTGAAGCTTTCTTT.

This clone was observed a few times. The rearrangement links TRBV29-1 to TRBJ1-1, with D unresolved. The CDR3 is 12 residues long. Trimming removed 3 bases at V and 3 bases at J, with 8 bases between. The germline V gene encodes CDR1 SQVTM and CDR2 ANQGSEA. The CDR3 DNA sequence: TGCAGCGTTGATAAGGAGTACACTGAAGCTTTCTTT. This codes for CSVDKEYTEAFF.

The chain joins TRBV6-5 to TRBJ2-3; tentatively, D is TRBD2 (5 bases). V shed 7 bases and J shed 1 base, with 12 bases lying between them. The CDR3 runs to 14 residues. CDR1 and CDR2 (germline): MNHEY, SVGAGI. The CDR3 DNA reads as TGTGCCAGCAAAGCCGACTACCGCACAGATACGCAGTATTTT. Translating it yields CASKADYRTDTQYF.

V usage is TRBV19 and J usage is TRBJ1-1; weak D call: TRBD1 (5 bases). Germline lookup yields CDR1 LNHDA and CDR2 SQIVND (reference sequence). The CDR3 contains 15 residues. V was shortened by 5 bases and J by 3 bases, with 16 bases between the two germline ends. The CDR3 is CASSSPGFPYTEAFF. The CDR3 region has the DNA TGTGCCAGTAGTTCCCCAGGGTTCCCTTACACTGAAGCTTTCTTT.